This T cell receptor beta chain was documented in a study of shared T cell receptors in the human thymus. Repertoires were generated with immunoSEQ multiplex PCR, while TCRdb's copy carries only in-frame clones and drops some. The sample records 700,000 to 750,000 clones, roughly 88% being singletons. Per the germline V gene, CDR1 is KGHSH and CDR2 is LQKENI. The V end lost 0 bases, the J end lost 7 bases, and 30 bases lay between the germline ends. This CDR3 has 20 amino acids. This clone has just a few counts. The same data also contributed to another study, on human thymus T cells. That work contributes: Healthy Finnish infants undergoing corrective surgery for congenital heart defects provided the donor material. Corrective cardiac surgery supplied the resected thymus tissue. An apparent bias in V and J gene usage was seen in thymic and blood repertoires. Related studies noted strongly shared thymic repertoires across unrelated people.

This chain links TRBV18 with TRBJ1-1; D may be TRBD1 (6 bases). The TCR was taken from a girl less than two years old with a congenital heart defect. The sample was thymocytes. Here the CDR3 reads CASSPPSKEARGQPRLEAFF. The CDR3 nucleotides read TGTGCCAGCTCACCACCGAGTAAGGAGGCCCGAGGACAGCCTCGACTTGAAGCTTTCTTT.